The entry below gives a single T cell receptor beta chain sequence along with its context. Antigen unknown. RNA transcripts were the template for amplifying TCR beta CDR3 regions. HTBI primers were the set used in a first-round RT-PCR of the TCR CDR3. MiXCR, applied by TCRdb to the multiplex PCR reads, yields one record per CDR3 protein. Among over 500,000 distinct CDR3 sequences listed, about 15% were seen once. The sample is drawn from a study of T cells in Graves' hyperthyroidism and ophthalmopathy. Whole-study results and caveats: Using 13 V-J features, a model discriminated ophthalmopathy from stable hyperthyroidism.

Material: blood. The TCR originated in a woman aged 18-35 years with Graves' ophthalmopathy.

The CDR3 nucleotides read TGTGCCAGCAGCTCTCCTGGCAGGGAGGCCAACACCGGGGAGCTGTTTTTT. Translation gives CASSSPGREANTGELFF. V is TRBV7-9 and J is TRBJ2-2; TRBD2 might be the D (6 bases). The CDR3 runs to 17 residues. V dropped 4 bases and J dropped 2 bases, with 17 bases sitting between them. CDR1 and CDR2 from the germline V gene are SEHNR and FQNEAQ (reference sequence).